The clone carrying this TCR beta chain showed up just a few times. The data were obtained in a study of T-cell reconstitution after alpha-beta-depleted transplantation in children. It was with unique molecular identifiers that the TCRbeta library was prepared. Each CDR3 protein gets one entry after TCRdb re-called the PCR reads with MiXCR. Among about 500,000 distinct CDR3 sequences listed, approximately 30% were seen once. Losses at the gene ends were 3 bases for V and 2 bases for J; bases not matched to a gene: 3. Germline V gene lookup returns CDR1 SGHRS and CDR2 YFSETQ. This CDR3 has 14 amino acids.

The sequenced sample was PBMCs from the stem cell graft donor, obtained from the stem cell graft. V gene TRBV5-1 combines with J gene TRBJ2-3; TRBD1 matches 7 bases. The TCR sequence derives from a human donor who donated a stem cell graft to a child with aplastic anemia. CDR3 residues: CASSSGQTTDTQYF. CDR3 coding DNA: TGCGCCAGCAGCTCGGGACAGACCACAGATACGCAGTATTTT.